This T cell receptor (beta chain) is from a study of blood T cell repertoires in COVID-19 (TCRdb year 2020). Regarding the study in general: Collaborator samples came from the United States, Italy and Spain and covered acute and convalescent phases of COVID-19. The material from the prospective study consisted of cDNA or gDNA derived from T cells, B-cell-depleted T cells, or PBMCs. Subjects who had been exposed to COVID-19, were actively infected with it, or had recovered from it provided the deeply sampled blood TCRbeta repertoires that made up the dataset. The repertoires were released in a freely available public database meant as a resource for research on the immune response to SARS-CoV-2. The samples were drawn from the first 160 participants of the ongoing ImmuneRACE study and from 1,254 subjects provided by 6 global collaborators. Sample metadata almost always included a de-identified subject ID, COVID-19 status, age in years and sex. Where HLA class I and class II types were available, the types were taken from metadata supplied by the sample provider, not from assay-based typing. The full study reports these points: Clinical and demographic metadata were provided uncurated, with the amount varying by source and participant.

Concerning this clone itself: No cognate antigen has been identified for it. Base quality data are lacking; no much larger clone is found one base away.

TCRbeta CDR3 regions were amplified from genomic DNA by means of the immunoSEQ Assay, a bias-controlled multiplex PCR. The paper's processing steps were these. The number of nucleated cells in each sample was estimated from the amplification of reference gene primers within the assay. To quantify the absolute abundance of each unique TCRbeta CDR3 rearrangement, sequence reads were collapsed and filtered. For each sample, productive Simpson clonality was calculated as the square root of Simpson's diversity index over productive rearrangements. TCRdb obtained this table from immuneACCESS and retained in-frame rearrangements with V and J assigned. These tables miss some clones; where compared with another copy, unresolved V genes account for less than half of the shortfall, and the remainder is unexplained. V, J and clone size were drawn from that table, and D and trimming were deduced from the DNA. The sample records 45,000 to 50,000 clones, about three quarters of which are singletons. In total, the top ten clones hold around 20% of the sample.

The cysteine opens and the phenylalanine closes a CDR3 of 16 amino acids. Kept here is only the CDR3 DNA, which spans 48 bases and is read in frame from base 1. The germline V gene yields SGHTA for CDR1 and FQGNSA for CDR2. Germline trimming: 1 base from V, 9 bases from J; junction bases outside gene matches: 11. The collaborating institutions used their own protocols to collect whole blood in K2EDTA tubes. For TCRbeta analysis, collaborator samples were shipped as frozen whole blood, as isolated PBMCs, or as DNA extracted from either sample type. The V and J segments used are TRBV7-2 and TRBJ2-1, with TRBD2 matching 8 junction bases. The sample comprised peripheral blood. This sequence originates from a human donor with active or convalescent COVID-19. The donor label of this sample is uncertain. The CDR3 amino acid sequence is: CASSLGASGSFAEQFF. The sequenced DNA is TGTGCCAGCAGCTTAGGAGCGAGCGGGAGTTTCGCTGAGCAGTTCTTC.